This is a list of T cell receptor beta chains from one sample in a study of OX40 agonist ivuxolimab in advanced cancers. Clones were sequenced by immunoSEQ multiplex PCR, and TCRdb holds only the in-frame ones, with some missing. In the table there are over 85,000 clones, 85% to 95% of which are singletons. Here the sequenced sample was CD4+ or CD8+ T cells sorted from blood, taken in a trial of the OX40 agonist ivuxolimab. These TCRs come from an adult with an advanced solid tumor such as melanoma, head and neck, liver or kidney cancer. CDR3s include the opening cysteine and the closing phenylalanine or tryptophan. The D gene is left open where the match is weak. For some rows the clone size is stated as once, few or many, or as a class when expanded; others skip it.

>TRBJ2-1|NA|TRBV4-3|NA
CASSQDRKGGQFF
TGCGCCAGCAGCCAAGATCGCAAAGGTGGGCAGTTCTTC
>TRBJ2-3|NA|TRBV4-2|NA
CASSQGQGDTQYF
TGTGCCAGCAGCCAGGGGCAGGGGGATACGCAGTATTTT
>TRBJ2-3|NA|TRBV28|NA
CASSLWSRGTDTQYF
TGTGCCAGCAGTTTATGGTCGCGGGGAACAGATACGCAGTATTTT
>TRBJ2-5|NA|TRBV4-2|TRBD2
CASSSGLAGGGETQYF
TGTGCCAGCAGCTCCGGACTAGCGGGAGGCGGGGAGACCCAGTACTTC
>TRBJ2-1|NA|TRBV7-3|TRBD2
CASSSSGRYYNEQFF
TGTGCCAGCAGCTCTAGCGGGCGATACTACAATGAGCAGTTCTTC
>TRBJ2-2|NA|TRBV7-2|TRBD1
CASSRVGTANTGELFF
TGTGCCAGCAGCCGGGTAGGGACAGCCAACACCGGGGAGCTGTTTTTT
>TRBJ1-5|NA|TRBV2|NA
CASSGRSRDQPQHF
TGTGCCAGCAGTGGTCGGAGTCGGGATCAGCCCCAGCATTTT
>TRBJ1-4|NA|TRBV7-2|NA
CASSLVLVQGGEKLFF
TGTGCCAGCAGCTTAGTTCTAGTCCAGGGAGGTGAAAAACTGTTTTTT
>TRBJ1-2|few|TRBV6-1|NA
CASSESGYYGYTF
TGTGCCAGCAGTGAAAGTGGGTACTATGGCTACACCTTC
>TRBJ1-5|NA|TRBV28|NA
CASRIGYSNQPQHF
TGTGCCAGCAGGATCGGGTATAGCAATCAGCCCCAGCATTTT
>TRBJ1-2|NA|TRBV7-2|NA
CASSFPSDGYTF
TGTGCCAGCAGCTTCCCGTCGGATGGCTACACCTTC
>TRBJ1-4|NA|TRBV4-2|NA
CASSQGGRNEKLFF
TGTGCCAGCAGCCAAGGGGGGCGAAATGAAAAACTGTTTTTT
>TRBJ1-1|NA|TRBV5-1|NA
CASSILTGNTEAFF
TGCGCCAGCAGCATCCTTACAGGGAACACTGAAGCTTTCTTT
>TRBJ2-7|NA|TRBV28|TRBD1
CASRDPGTGGREQYF
TGTGCCAGCAGAGACCCCGGGACAGGGGGTCGGGAGCAGTACTTC
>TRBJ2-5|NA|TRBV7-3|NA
CASSLSNQETQYF
TGTGCCAGCAGCTTATCAAACCAAGAGACCCAGTACTTC
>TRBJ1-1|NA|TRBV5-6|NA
CASSRAFLNTEAFF
TGTGCCAGCAGCAGAGCGTTCTTGAACACTGAAGCTTTCTTT
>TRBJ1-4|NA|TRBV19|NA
CASSITAATNEKLFF
TGTGCCAGTAGTATTACAGCAGCAACTAATGAAAAACTGTTTTTT
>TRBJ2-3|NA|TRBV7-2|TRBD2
CASSFSGATDTQYF
TGTGCCAGCAGCTTTAGCGGGGCCACAGATACGCAGTATTTT
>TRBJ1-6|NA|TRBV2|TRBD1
CASREGQYNSPLHF
TGTGCCAGCAGGGAGGGACAGTATAATTCACCCCTCCACTTT
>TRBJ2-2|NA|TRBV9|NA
CASSVVGTGELFF
TGTGCCAGCAGCGTAGTCGGCACCGGGGAGCTGTTTTTT
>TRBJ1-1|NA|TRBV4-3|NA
CASSHNFMNTEAFF
TGCGCCAGCAGCCATAATTTTATGAACACTGAAGCTTTCTTT
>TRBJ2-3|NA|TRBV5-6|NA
CASSLTSTDTQYF
TGTGCCAGCAGCTTGACGAGCACAGATACGCAGTATTTT
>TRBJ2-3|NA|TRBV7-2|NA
CASSALIPPDTQYF
TGTGCCAGCAGCGCCCTCATTCCCCCAGATACGCAGTATTTT
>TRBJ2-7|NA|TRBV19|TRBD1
CASGSGTGSILRINEQYF
TGTGCCAGTGGATCCGGGACAGGGTCAATCCTGAGAATAAACGAGCAGTACTTC
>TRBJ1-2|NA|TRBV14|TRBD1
CASSQAGGGGYGYTF
TGTGCCAGCAGCCAAGCGGGAGGGGGCGGCTATGGCTACACCTTC
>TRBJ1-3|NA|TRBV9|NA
CASSVGSSGNTIYF
TGTGCCAGCAGCGTAGGTAGCTCTGGAAACACCATATATTTT
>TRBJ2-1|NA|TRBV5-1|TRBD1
CAASRGQNYNEQFF
TGCGCCGCAAGCCGGGGACAGAACTACAATGAGCAGTTCTTC
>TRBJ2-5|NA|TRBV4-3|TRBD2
CASSQGGLAGETQYF
TGCGCCAGCAGCCAAGGAGGACTAGCGGGAGAGACCCAGTACTTC
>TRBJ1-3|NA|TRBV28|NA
CASSLEAVDGNTIYF
TGTGCCAGCAGTTTAGAAGCGGTGGATGGAAACACCATATATTTT
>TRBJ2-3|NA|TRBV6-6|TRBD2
CASKEASGGPAQYF
TGTGCCAGTAAAGAAGCTAGCGGGGGACCGGCACAGTATTTT
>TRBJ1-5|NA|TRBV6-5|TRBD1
CASRLGQGGNQPQHF
TGTGCCAGCAGATTGGGACAGGGTGGCAATCAGCCCCAGCATTTT
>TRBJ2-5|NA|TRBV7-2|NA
CASSLRRGVGTQYF
TGTGCCAGCAGCTTACGGAGGGGAGTCGGGACCCAGTACTTC
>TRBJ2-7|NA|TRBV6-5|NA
CASSYPDVSQDEQYF
TGTGCCAGCAGTTACCCAGACGTTTCCCAGGACGAGCAGTACTTC
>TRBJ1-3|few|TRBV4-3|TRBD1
CASSQWTGVGNTIYF
TGCGCCAGCAGCCAATGGACAGGGGTAGGAAACACCATATATTTT
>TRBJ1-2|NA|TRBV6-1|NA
CASSETGWQGYTF
TGTGCCAGCAGTGAAACAGGGTGGCAGGGCTACACCTTC
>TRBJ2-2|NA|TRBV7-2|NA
CASSLERAYTGELFF
TGTGCCAGCAGCTTGGAAAGGGCGTACACCGGGGAGCTGTTTTTT
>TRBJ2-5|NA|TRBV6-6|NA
CASSYVTGGETQYF
TGTGCCAGCAGTTACGTTACTGGGGGAGAGACCCAGTACTTC
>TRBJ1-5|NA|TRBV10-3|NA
CAISERLTDQPQHF
TGTGCCATCAGTGAACGGTTAACCGATCAGCCCCAGCATTTT
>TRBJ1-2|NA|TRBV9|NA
CASSTGQTYGYTF
TGTGCCAGCAGCACCGGACAGACCTATGGCTACACCTTC
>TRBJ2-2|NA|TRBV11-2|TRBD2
CASSLAGGDGELFF
TGTGCCAGCTCACTAGCGGGGGGCGACGGGGAGCTGTTTTTT
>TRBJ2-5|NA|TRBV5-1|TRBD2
CASSPGLAGGGYQETQYF
TGCGCCAGCAGCCCGGGACTAGCGGGGGGCGGGTACCAAGAGACCCAGTACTTC
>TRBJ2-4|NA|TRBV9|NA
CASSPILGQNIQYF
TGTGCCAGCAGCCCAATATTGGGGCAAAACATTCAGTACTTC
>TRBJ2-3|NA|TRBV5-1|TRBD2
CASSFGLAGGNTDTQYF
TGCGCCAGCAGCTTTGGACTAGCGGGAGGGAACACAGATACGCAGTATTTT
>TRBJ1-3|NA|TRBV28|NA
CASSPPHSGNTIYF
TGTGCCAGCAGTCCCCCCCACTCTGGAAACACCATATATTTT
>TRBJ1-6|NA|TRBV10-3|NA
CAISETDSSPLHF
TGTGCCATCAGTGAGACAGACTCTTCACCCCTCCACTTT
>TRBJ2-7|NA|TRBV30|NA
CAWSVGGAYEQYF
TGTGCCTGGAGTGTCGGCGGTGCCTACGAGCAGTACTTC
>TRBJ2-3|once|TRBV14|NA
CASSQAGFTDTQYF
TGTGCCAGCAGCCAAGCCGGATTCACAGATACGCAGTATTTT
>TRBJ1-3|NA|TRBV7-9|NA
CASSLFRGGSGNTIYF
TGTGCCAGCAGCTTATTCAGGGGCGGCTCTGGAAACACCATATATTTT
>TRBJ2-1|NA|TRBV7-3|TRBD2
CASSLRAGGPFEQFF
TGTGCCAGCAGCTTAAGGGCGGGAGGGCCTTTTGAGCAGTTCTTC
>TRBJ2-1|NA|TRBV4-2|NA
CASSQSGHPNEQFF
TGTGCCAGCAGCCAATCGGGACATCCCAATGAGCAGTTCTTC
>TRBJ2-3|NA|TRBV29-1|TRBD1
CSVGRTGVGDTQYF
TGCAGCGTTGGGCGGACAGGGGTGGGAGATACGCAGTATTTT
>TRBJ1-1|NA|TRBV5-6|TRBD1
CASSLAHRGLGAEAFF
TGTGCCAGCAGCTTGGCCCACAGGGGGCTCGGCGCTGAAGCTTTCTTT
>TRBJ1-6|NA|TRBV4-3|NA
CASSQSWEPPLHF
TGCGCCAGCAGCCAATCCTGGGAGCCACCCCTCCACTTT
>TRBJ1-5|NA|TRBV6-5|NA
CASSSFGQPQHF
TGTGCCAGCAGTTCCTTTGGTCAGCCCCAGCATTTT
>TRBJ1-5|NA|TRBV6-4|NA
CASSSQENQPQHF
TGTGCCAGCAGTTCACAGGAGAATCAGCCCCAGCATTTT